Listed below are T cell receptor beta chains from one sample, sequenced in a study of blood T cell repertoires in COVID-19. Libraries were prepared by immunoSEQ multiplex PCR; TCRdb keeps only in-frame clonotypes and omits some of them. The repertoire holds fewer than 300,000 clones, approximately 90% seen once, with 0.99% in the top ten. Material: peripheral blood. The origin of the receptors is a woman aged 40 to 55 who had recovered from COVID-19. CDR3s include the opening cysteine and the closing phenylalanine or tryptophan. The order of the fields is clone size, V gene, J gene, D gene, CDR3 DNA, CDR3 protein. A D gene is named only where the DNA matches it firmly. Not all rows give a size; the values are once, few, many and, for expanded clones, a class.

>.|TRBV30|TRBJ1-1|.
TGTGCCTGGTTGACGGGGGGGGTCGGTGAAGCTTTCTTT
CAWLTGGVGEAFF
>.|TRBV29-1|TRBJ2-7|TRBD2
TGCAGCGCCCGGACTAGCGGGAGCTCCTACGAGCAGTACTTC
CSARTSGSSYEQYF
>.|TRBV6-6|TRBJ1-3|.
TGTGCCAGCACCGACCGGACAGACTCTGGAAACACCATATATTTT
CASTDRTDSGNTIYF
>.|TRBV2|TRBJ1-2|.
TGTGCCAGCGGGGAGGGGTATGGCTACACCTTC
CASGEGYGYTF
>.|TRBV6-4|TRBJ2-3|TRBD2
TGTGCCACCGCGGGCGGGAGGAGCACAGATACGCAGTATTTT
CATAGGRSTDTQYF
>.|TRBV10-3|TRBJ1-1|.
TGTGCCATCAGTGACCGAGTGGGGGCGGGGGGCACTGAAGCTTTCTTT
CAISDRVGAGGTEAFF
>.|TRBV10-1|TRBJ2-1|TRBD2
TGCGCCAGGCGGGGGTCTAGAACGGCCAATGAGCAGTTCTTC
CARRGSRTANEQFF
>.|TRBV18|TRBJ2-5|.
TGTGCCAGCTCACCTAAGGCGCGGGAGACCCAGTACTTC
CASSPKARETQYF
>.|TRBV28|TRBJ1-6|.
TGTGCCAGCAGCCCCGGGGGGGGCGGGTCACCCCTCCACTTT
CASSPGGGGSPLHF
>.|TRBV23-1|TRBJ1-5|.
TGCGCCAGCAGTCAATCGGTCCCGGGGAGTAGCAATCAGCCCCAGCATTTT
CASSQSVPGSSNQPQHF
>.|TRBV12-3/TRBV12-4|TRBJ2-2|.
TGTGCCACTTCCAGTGGCCCCACCGGGGAGCTGTTTTTT
CATSSGPTGELFF
>.|TRBV19|TRBJ2-3|TRBD2
TGTGCCAGTAGTCCGGCTAGCGGGAGTTCAGATACGCAGTATTTT
CASSPASGSSDTQYF
>few|TRBV10-1|TRBJ2-7|TRBD2
TGCGCCAGCACCGAGCGGGAGGGAACGGACGAGCAGTACTTC
CASTEREGTDEQYF
>once|TRBV30|TRBJ1-5|.
TGTGCCGGGGGGGGGCCCAATCAGCCCCAGCATTTT
CAGGGPNQPQHF
>.|TRBV20-1|TRBJ1-1|.
TGCAGTGCTAGCGGGACAAAAGCTTTCTTT
CSASGTKAFF
>.|TRBV4-1|TRBJ2-1|TRBD2
TGCGCCAGCAGCCCGGGACTAGGGAGTGGGGGTGAGCAGTTCTTC
CASSPGLGSGGEQFF
>.|TRBV19|TRBJ1-2|.
TGTGCCAGTAAACCACCCGGACAGCACTATGGCTACACCTTC
CASKPPGQHYGYTF
>.|TRBV10-3|TRBJ2-3|.
TGTGCCATCAGTGAGTCCGGAGGTGCAGATACGCAGTATTTT
CAISESGGADTQYF
>once|TRBV13|TRBJ2-7|TRBD2
TGTGCCAGCAGCGGCCCGGGGGCTAGCGGGCCCTACGAGCAGTACTTC
CASSGPGASGPYEQYF
>.|TRBV9|TRBJ2-7|TRBD2
TGTGCCAGCAGCCCGGGGGGTTGGGCCTACGAGCAGTACTTC
CASSPGGWAYEQYF
>.|TRBV27|TRBJ1-1|.
TGTGCCAGCAGTTTAGGGGGCGTGAACACTGAAGCTTTCTTT
CASSLGGVNTEAFF
>.|TRBV7-2|TRBJ2-2|.
TGTGCCAGCAGCCTAGGGCATGGGGAGCGCAAGCGGGCCGGGGAGCTGTTTTTT
CASSLGHGERKRAGELFF
>.|TRBV14|TRBJ2-1|TRBD2
TGTGCCAGCAGCCTTCGACTAGCGGGAGTGGTAGGCAATGAGCAGTTCTTC
CASSLRLAGVVGNEQFF
>once|TRBV6-4|TRBJ2-3|.
TGTGCCAGCAGTTACGACAGGCTCAATACGCAGTATTTT
CASSYDRLNTQYF
>.|TRBV6-6|TRBJ1-1|.
TGTGCCAGCAGTTACGGTCCGGGGACAAACACTGAAGCTTTCTTT
CASSYGPGTNTEAFF
>.|TRBV5-1|TRBJ2-5|.
TGCGCCAGCAGCTTGTGGGCAGCAGAGACCCAGTACTTC
CASSLWAAETQYF
>.|TRBV5-1|TRBJ1-6|TRBD1
TGCGCCAGCAGCTTGGTGGGAGACAGGGATTCACCCCTCCACTTT
CASSLVGDRDSPLHF
>.|TRBV18|TRBJ2-1|TRBD1
TGTGCCAGCTCACAGGGGACAGGGGCCCTAGGTGAGCAGTTCTTC
CASSQGTGALGEQFF